These T cell receptor beta chains were read from a single sample in a study of CD8+ T cells in alopecia areata. Sequencing used immunoSEQ multiplex PCR; TCRdb keeps in-frame clones, though not all of them. The sample shows more than 90,000 clones, roughly 63% of them seen only once. Sequencing used CD8+ T cells sorted from blood, obtained at week 4, from a patient treated with tofacitinib. The receptors here all came from a human donor with alopecia areata. Both conserved end residues are part of each CDR3. The D gene is left open where the match is weak. Some rows mark clone size as missing; the rest say once, few, many or name a class of expanded clone.

j_call	v_call	clone_size	d_call	cdr3_nt	cdr3_aa
TRBJ1-2	TRBV29-1	few	-	TGCAGCGTACGAGGGGGGACTAACTATGGCTACACCTTC	CSVRGGTNYGYTF
TRBJ1-1	TRBV9	-	-	TGTGCCAGCAGCCCGTTCCAGGGTCCGCGGAACACTGAAGCTTTCTTT	CASSPFQGPRNTEAFF
TRBJ2-1	TRBV29-1	-	TRBD2	TGCAGCGCCGTCGTGGGCGGGGGTTACAATGAGCAGTTCTTC	CSAVVGGGYNEQFF
TRBJ1-2	TRBV27	-	-	TGTGCCAGCGGATTCACAGGGAGCTATGGCTACACCTTC	CASGFTGSYGYTF
TRBJ2-3	TRBV19	few	-	TGTGCCAGTAGTATAGGCTCGTCTGATACGCAGTATTTT	CASSIGSSDTQYF
TRBJ1-2	TRBV25-1	-	-	TGTGCCAGCAGTGAAGGGGGGAATGGCTACACCTTC	CASSEGGNGYTF
TRBJ2-1	TRBV29-1	-	-	TGCAGCGTTGAAGAGGGGCGGTCCCATGAGCAGTTCTTC	CSVEEGRSHEQFF
TRBJ1-1	TRBV29-1	few	-	TGCAGCGTTGAAGATCAGGGGAACACTGAAGCTTTCTTT	CSVEDQGNTEAFF
TRBJ2-3	TRBV29-1	few	TRBD2	TGCAGCGTCAGACCGGGACTAGTCGCCGATACGCAGTATTTT	CSVRPGLVADTQYF
TRBJ1-1	TRBV6-1	-	-	TGTGCCAGCAGTGAATGGGGGGGTGCGAACACTGAAGCTTTCTTT	CASSEWGGANTEAFF
TRBJ2-7	TRBV5-6	few	-	TGTGCCAGCAGCCCAGATACAGGGTTATCCTACGAGCAGTACTTC	CASSPDTGLSYEQYF
TRBJ1-1	TRBV5-6	-	-	TGTGCCAGCAGCTTGGGTGCCGATAACACTGAAGCTTTCTTT	CASSLGADNTEAFF
TRBJ2-5	TRBV30	-	TRBD2	TGTGCCTGGGACCTAGCGGGGGAGACCCAGTACTTC	CAWDLAGETQYF
TRBJ2-5	TRBV2	-	-	TGTGCCAGTGGGGGGATCCAAGAGACCCAGTACTTC	CASGGIQETQYF
TRBJ2-1	TRBV29-1	few	-	TGCAGCGTTGAGAACTACAATGAGCAGTTCTTC	CSVENYNEQFF
TRBJ2-7	TRBV11-2	-	TRBD2	TGTGCCAGCAGGGGGACTAGCGGGGGATCCCCCTACGAGCAGTACTTC	CASRGTSGGSPYEQYF
TRBJ2-2	TRBV29-1	-	-	TGCAGCGTTGAAGGTTGGGGGACGAACACCGGGGAGCTGTTTTTT	CSVEGWGTNTGELFF
TRBJ1-5	TRBV27	-	-	TGTGCCAGCAGACTGTATAGCAATCAGCCCCAGCATTTT	CASRLYSNQPQHF
TRBJ2-3	TRBV29-1	few	-	TGCAGCGTATATGGACTCCTCACAGATACGCAGTATTTT	CSVYGLLTDTQYF
TRBJ2-3	TRBV29-1	few	TRBD2	TGCAGCGCGATCTCCTACGCGGGGGGTACAGATACGCAGTATTTT	CSAISYAGGTDTQYF
TRBJ2-2	TRBV6-5	-	-	TGTGCCAGCAGTTACGAAGGCGGGGAGCTGTTTTTT	CASSYEGGELFF
TRBJ1-2	TRBV13	-	-	TGTGCCAGCAGCGAGGAGCTGAACTATGGCTACACCTTC	CASSEELNYGYTF
TRBJ2-7	TRBV5-1	-	TRBD1	TGCGCCAGCAGTCCCCCGGGGACAGGCCGTGTGAACGAGCAGTACTTC	CASSPPGTGRVNEQYF
TRBJ2-7	TRBV29-1	-	TRBD1	TGCAGCGTTGAAATGGCTGGGACAGGGCTCTACGAGCAGTACTTC	CSVEMAGTGLYEQYF
TRBJ1-1	TRBV9	-	-	TGTGCCAGCAGCGCCGTTACGAACACTGAAGCTTTCTTT	CASSAVTNTEAFF
TRBJ2-7	TRBV4-2	-	-	TGTGCCAGCAGCCAAGGTGTGTTGAGGGAGCAGTACTTC	CASSQGVLREQYF
TRBJ1-4	TRBV7-9	-	-	TGTGCCAGCAGCTTAGGAGGGGCCGGAGAAAAACTGTTTTTT	CASSLGGAGEKLFF
TRBJ2-5	TRBV11-2	-	-	TGTGCCAGCAGCTTGGCCCAAGAGACCCAGTACTTC	CASSLAQETQYF